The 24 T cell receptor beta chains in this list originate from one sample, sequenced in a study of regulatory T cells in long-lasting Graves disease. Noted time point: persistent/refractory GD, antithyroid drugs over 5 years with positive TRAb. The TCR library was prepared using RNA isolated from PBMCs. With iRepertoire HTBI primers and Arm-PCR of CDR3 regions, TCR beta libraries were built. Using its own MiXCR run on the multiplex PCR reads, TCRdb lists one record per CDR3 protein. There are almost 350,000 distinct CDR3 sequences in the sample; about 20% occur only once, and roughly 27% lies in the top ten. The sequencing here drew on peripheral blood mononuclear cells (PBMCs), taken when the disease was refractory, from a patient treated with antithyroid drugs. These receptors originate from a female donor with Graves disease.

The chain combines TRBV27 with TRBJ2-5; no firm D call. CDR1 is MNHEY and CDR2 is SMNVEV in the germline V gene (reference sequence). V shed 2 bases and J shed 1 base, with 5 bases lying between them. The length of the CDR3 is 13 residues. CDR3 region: CASSLAVQETQYF. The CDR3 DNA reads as TGTGCCAGCAGTTTAGCGGTCCAAGAGACCCAGTACTTC.

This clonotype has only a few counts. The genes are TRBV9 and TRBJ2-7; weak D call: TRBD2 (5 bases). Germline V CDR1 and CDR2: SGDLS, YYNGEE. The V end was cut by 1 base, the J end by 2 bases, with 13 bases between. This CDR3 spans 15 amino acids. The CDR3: CASSVPTRYTYEQYF. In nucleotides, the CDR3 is TGTGCCAGCAGCGTACCCACTAGATATACCTACGAGCAGTACTTC. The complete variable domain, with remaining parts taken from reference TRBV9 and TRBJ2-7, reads DSGVTQTPKHLITATGQRVTLRCSPRSGDLSVYWYQQSLDQGLQFLIQYYNGEERAKGNILERFSAQQFPDLHSELNLSSLELGDSALYFCASSVPTRYTYEQYFGPGTRLTVT.

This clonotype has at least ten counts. CDR3 in DNA: TGTGCCAGCAGCTTAACCAGGGATCATGGCTACACCTTC. Translating gives CASSLTRDHGYTF. This rearrangement joins TRBV7-3 to TRBJ1-2; possible D gene TRBD1, 5 bases. The CDR3 sequence is 13 residues long. The germline V gene encodes CDR1 SGHTA and CDR2 FQGTGA. The ends were cut back, 0 bases at V and 6 bases at J, with 8 bases in the middle.

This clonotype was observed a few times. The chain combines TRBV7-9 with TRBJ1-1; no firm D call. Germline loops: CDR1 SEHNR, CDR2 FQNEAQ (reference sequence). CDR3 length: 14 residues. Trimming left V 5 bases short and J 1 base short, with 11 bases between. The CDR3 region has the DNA TGTGCCAGCAGCCCACAGTATAGGAACACTGAAGCTTTCTTT. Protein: CASSPQYRNTEAFF. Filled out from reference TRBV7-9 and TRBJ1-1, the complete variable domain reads DTGVSQNPRHKITKRGQNVTFRCDPISEHNRLYWYRQTLGQGPEFLTYFQNEAQLEKSRLLSDRFSAERPKGSFSTLEIQRTEQGDSAMYLCASSPQYRNTEAFFGQGTRLTVV.

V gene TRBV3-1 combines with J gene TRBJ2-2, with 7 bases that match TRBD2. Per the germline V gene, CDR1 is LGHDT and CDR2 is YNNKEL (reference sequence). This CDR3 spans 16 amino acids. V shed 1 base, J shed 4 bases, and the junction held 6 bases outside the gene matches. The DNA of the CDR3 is TGTGCCAGCAGCCAAGCCCGCAGCGGGACCACCGGGGAGCTGTTTTTT. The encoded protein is CASSQARSGTTGELFF.

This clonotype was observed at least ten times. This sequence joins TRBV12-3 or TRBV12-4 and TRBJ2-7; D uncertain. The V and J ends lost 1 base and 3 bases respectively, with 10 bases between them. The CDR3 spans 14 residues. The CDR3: CASSLGGRFYEQYF. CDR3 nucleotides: TGTGCCAGCAGTTTAGGCGGCAGATTCTACGAGCAGTACTTC.

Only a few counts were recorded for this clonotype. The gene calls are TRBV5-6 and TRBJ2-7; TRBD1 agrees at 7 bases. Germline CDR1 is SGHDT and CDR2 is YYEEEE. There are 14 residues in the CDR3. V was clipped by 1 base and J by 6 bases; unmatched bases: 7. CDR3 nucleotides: TGTGCCAGCAGCTTGCCTAGGGGGCCCCGCGAGCAGTACTTC. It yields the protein CASSLPRGPREQYF.

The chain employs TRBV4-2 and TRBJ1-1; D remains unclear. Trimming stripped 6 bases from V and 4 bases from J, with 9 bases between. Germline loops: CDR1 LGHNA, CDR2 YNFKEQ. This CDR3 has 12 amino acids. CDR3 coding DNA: TGTGCCAGCAGTTCGTCGGGCACTGAAGCTTTCTTT. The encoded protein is CASSSSGTEAFF.

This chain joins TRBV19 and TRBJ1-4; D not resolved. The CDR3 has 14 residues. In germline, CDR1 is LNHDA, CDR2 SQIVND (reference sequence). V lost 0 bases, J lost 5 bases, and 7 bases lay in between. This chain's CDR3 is CASSIDQHNEKLFF. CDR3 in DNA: TGTGCCAGTAGTATAGATCAGCACAATGAAAAACTGTTTTTT.

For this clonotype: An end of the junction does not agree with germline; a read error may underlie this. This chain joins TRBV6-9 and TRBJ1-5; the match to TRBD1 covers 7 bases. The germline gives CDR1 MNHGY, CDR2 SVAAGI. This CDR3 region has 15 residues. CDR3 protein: CASRHPTGRNQPQHF. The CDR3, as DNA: TGCGCCAGCAGACACCCGACAGGGCGCAATCAGCCCCAGCATTTT.

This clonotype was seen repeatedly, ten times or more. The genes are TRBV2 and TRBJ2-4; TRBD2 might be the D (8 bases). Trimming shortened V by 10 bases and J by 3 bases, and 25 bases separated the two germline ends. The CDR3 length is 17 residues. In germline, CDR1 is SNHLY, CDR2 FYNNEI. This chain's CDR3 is CATKQGGLAGFKNIQYF. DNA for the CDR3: TGTGCCACCAAGCAGGGGGGGCTAGCGGGCTTCAAAAACATTCAGTACTTC.

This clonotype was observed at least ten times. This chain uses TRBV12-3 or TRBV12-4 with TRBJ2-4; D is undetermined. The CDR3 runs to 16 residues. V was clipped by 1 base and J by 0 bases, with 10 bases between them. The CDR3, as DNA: TGTGCCAGCAGTTTAGGTGCGGCGGTAGCCAAAAACATTCAGTACTTC. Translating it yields CASSLGAAVAKNIQYF.

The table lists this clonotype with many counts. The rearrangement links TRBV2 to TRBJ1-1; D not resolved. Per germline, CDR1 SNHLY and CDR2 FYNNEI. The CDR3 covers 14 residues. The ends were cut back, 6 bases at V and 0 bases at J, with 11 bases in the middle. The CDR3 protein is CASSVGRLNTEAFF. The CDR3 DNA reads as TGTGCCAGCAGCGTCGGACGGTTGAACACTGAAGCTTTCTTT.

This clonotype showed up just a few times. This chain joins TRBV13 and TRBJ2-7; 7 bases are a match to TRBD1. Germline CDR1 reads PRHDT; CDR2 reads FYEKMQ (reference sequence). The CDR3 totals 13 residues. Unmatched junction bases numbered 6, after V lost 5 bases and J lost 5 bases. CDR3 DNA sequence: TGTGCCAGCAGCGTAGACAGGGACCACGAGCAGTACTTC. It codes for CASSVDRDHEQYF.

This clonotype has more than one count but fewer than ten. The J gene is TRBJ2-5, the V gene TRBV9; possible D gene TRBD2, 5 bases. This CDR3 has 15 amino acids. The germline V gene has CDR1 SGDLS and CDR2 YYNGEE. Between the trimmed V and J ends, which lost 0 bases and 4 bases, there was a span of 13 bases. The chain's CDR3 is CASSVAGLAGETQYF. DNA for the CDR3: TGTGCCAGCAGCGTAGCTGGGCTAGCAGGAGAGACCCAGTACTTC.

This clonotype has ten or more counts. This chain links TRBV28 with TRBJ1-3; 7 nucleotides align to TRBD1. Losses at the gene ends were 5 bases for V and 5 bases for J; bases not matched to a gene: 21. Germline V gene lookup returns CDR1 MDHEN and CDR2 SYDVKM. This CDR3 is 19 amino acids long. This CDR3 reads CASSAGNYLLDRARNTIYF. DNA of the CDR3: TGTGCCAGCAGTGCCGGAAATTATCTACTCGACAGGGCTCGAAACACCATATATTTT.

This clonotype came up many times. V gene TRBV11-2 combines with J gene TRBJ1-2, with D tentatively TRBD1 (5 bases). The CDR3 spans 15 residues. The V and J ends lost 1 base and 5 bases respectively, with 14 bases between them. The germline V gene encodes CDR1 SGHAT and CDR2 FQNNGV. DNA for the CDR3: TGTGCCAGCAGCTTAGGGGTCGGGACCCATTATGGCTACACCTTC. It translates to CASSLGVGTHYGYTF.

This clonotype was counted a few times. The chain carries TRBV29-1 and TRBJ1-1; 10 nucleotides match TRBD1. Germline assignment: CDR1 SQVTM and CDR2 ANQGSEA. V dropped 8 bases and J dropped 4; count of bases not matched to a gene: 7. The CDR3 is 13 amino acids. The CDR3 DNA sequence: TGCAGCTTGTGGACAGGGGGGAGCACTGAAGCTTTCTTT. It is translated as CSLWTGGSTEAFF.

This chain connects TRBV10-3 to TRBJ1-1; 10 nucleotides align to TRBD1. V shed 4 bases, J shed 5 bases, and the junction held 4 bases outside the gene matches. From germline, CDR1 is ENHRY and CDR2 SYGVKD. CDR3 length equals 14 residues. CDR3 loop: CAISGQGAVTEAFF. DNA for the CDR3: TGTGCCATCAGTGGACAGGGGGCAGTGACTGAAGCTTTCTTT.

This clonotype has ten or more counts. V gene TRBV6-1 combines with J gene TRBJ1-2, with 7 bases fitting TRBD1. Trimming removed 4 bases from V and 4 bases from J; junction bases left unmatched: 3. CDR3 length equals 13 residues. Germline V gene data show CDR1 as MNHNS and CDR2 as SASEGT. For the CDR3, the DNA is TGTGCCAGCAGTGCTACAGGGGCCTATGGCTACACCTTC. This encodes CASSATGAYGYTF.

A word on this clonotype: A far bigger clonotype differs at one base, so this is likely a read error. In DNA, the CDR3 is TGTGCCAGCAGTGAAAAGAGGCACCGCACTGAAGCTTTCTTT. It yields the protein CASSEKRHRTEAFF. V gene TRBV6-2 or TRBV6-3 combines with J gene TRBJ1-1, with no clear D. The V end lost 5 bases, the J end lost 4 bases, and 14 bases lay between the germline ends. CDR3 length: 14 amino acids. Germline lookup yields CDR1 MNHEY and CDR2 SVGEGT.

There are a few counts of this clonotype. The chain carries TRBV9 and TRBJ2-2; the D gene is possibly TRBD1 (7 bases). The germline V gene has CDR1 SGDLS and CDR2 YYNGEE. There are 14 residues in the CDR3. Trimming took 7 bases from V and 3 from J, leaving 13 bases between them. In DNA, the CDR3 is TGTGCCAGCCGGGAGACAGGGTACACCGGGGAGCTGTTTTTT. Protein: CASRETGYTGELFF.

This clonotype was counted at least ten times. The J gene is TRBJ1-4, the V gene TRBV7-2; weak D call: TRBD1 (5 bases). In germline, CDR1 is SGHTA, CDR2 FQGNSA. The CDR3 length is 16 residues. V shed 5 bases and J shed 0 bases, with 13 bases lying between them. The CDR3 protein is CASSPRQRSTNEKLFF. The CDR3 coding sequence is TGTGCCAGCAGCCCGAGACAGCGATCAACTAATGAAAAACTGTTTTTT.

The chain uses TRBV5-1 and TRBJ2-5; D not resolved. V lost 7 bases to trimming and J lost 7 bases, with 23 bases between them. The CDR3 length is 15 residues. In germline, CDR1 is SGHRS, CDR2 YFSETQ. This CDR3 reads CASAPSWTAARTQYF. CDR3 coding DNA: TGCGCCAGCGCCCCTTCCTGGACGGCTGCACGGACCCAGTACTTC.